This T cell receptor beta chain came from a study of T-cell memory formation after mild COVID-19. Looking at the study overall: TCR clustering was largely donor specific.

This clonotype was seen ten or more times. Its specificity is unknown. Study-wide points: Researchers report contracting CD4+ clones mostly in CM and EM, with CD8+ clones in EMRA. Some clones that responded were present in memory (sampled pre-infection), which suggests cross-reactive memory joined.

TCRdb redid the calling of the 5' RACE reads with MiXCR, one entry per CDR3 protein. This sample carries approximately 28,000 distinct CDR3 sequences, roughly 12% of them seen once, and the ten largest clones take nearly 15%. The sequence was collected from an adult woman who had mild COVID-19 (a few samples of this study predate the infection). Cell type and time point are not known. The specimen was PBMCs or a T cell subset sorted from them (not recorded which).

CDR3 sequence reads: CASSHEPRQGGETQYF. For the CDR3, the DNA is TGTGCCAGCAGCCATGAGCCACGACAGGGGGGAGAGACCCAGTACTTC. The chain employs TRBV5-4 and TRBJ2-5, with 9 bases lining up with TRBD1. The CDR3 spans 16 residues. Germline values: CDR1 SGHNT, CDR2 YYREEE (reference sequence). V trimming: 4 bases; J trimming: 4 bases; junction bases outside the gene matches: 11.